This T cell receptor (beta chain) came from a study of shared clonotypes between healthy human individuals. CDR1 is SGHNT and CDR2 is YYREEE in the germline V gene (reference sequence). Trimming shortened V by 5 bases and J by 4 bases, and 9 bases separated the two germline ends. The CDR3 extends over 12 amino acids. The donors were all Caucasian adults (living in Nashville, Tennessee). TCRdb keeps only in-frame clones here, not all; method: immunoSEQ multiplex PCR. The sample contains roughly 500,000 clones, 70% to 80% of which appear only once. This TCR derives from a woman aged 35 to 49 in good health. Some clones in this sample may be carry-over from other donors' samples. The chain has TRBV5-4 and TRBJ1-1, with D unresolved. Material for sequencing was PBMCs. CDR3 nucleotide sequence: TGTGCCAGCAGTCTAGAGCTCACTGAAGCTTTCTTT. Translating it yields CASSLELTEAFF.